The 14 T cell receptor beta chains presented below share a single source sample, sequenced in a study of cytomegalovirus exposure and HLA in healthy donors. PCR employed 60 Vbeta and 13 Jbeta primers. Sequenced by immunoSEQ multiplex PCR; TCRdb stores in-frame clones only, minus some. This table holds fewer than 300,000 clones, 70% to 90% found once. Sequenced sample: PBMCs. All receptors come from a man between 35 and 55 years old in good health and CMV-seropositive.

This CDR3 reads CASSLGSRRYEQYF. CDR3 sequence (DNA): TGTGCCAGCAGTTTAGGCAGCAGGAGGTACGAGCAGTACTTC. The chain is built from TRBV27 and TRBJ2-7; D may be TRBD2 (5 bases). V was clipped by 2 bases and J by 4 bases, with 12 bases between them. The CDR3 covers 14 residues. CDR1 MNHEY and CDR2 SMNVEV come from the germline V gene (reference sequence).

The V and J genes are TRBV10-3 and TRBJ2-3; a possible D gene is TRBD1 (6 bases). Trimming cost V 4 bases and J 3 bases, with 11 bases left between them. Looked up from germline, CDR1 is ENHRY and CDR2 is SYGVKD. This CDR3 spans 14 amino acids. CDR3 DNA sequence: TGTGCCATCAGTGTCAACAGGGCTACAGATACGCAGTATTTT. This sequence encodes CAISVNRATDTQYF.

This clone was observed once. The V and J genes are TRBV7-9 and TRBJ2-1, with 10 bases that match TRBD2. The CDR3 contains 15 residues. The germline V gene has CDR1 SEHNR and CDR2 FQNEAQ (reference sequence). V was pared by 2 bases and J by 5 bases, with 3 bases of the junction left unmatched. CDR3 bases: TGTGCCAGCAGCTTAATTAGCGGGAGGAACAATGAGCAGTTCTTC. It yields the protein CASSLISGRNNEQFF. The full variable domain, with the rest looked up from reference TRBV7-9 and TRBJ2-1, is DTGVSQNPRHKITKRGQNVTFRCDPISEHNRLYWYRQTLGQGPEFLTYFQNEAQLEKSRLLSDRFSAERPKGSFSTLEIQRTEQGDSAMYLCASSLISGRNNEQFFGPGTRLTVL.

V is TRBV15 and J is TRBJ2-7; 11 bases match TRBD2. CDR3 length: 14 amino acids. Trimming at V came to 8 bases and at J to 2 bases, leaving 5 bases not matched to a gene. Germline values: CDR1 LNHNV, CDR2 YYDKDF (reference sequence). CDR3 residues: CATVAGGTAYEQYF. The CDR3 coding sequence is TGTGCCACCGTAGCGGGAGGGACCGCCTACGAGCAGTACTTC.

This chain joins TRBV6-4 and TRBJ1-5; D possibly corresponds to TRBD1 (6 bases). Trimming took 8 bases from V and 4 from J, leaving 12 bases between them. This CDR3 spans 13 amino acids. The germline V gene has CDR1 MRHNA and CDR2 SNTAGT. This chain's CDR3 is CASSRTVNQPQHF. CDR3 sequence (DNA): TGTGCCAGCTCAAGGACAGTAAATCAGCCCCAGCATTTT.

The rearrangement joins TRBV28 to TRBJ2-2, with D maybe TRBD1 (6 bases). Germline assignment: CDR1 MDHEN and CDR2 SYDVKM. Trimming left V 2 bases short and J 7 bases short, with 14 bases between. The CDR3 is 15 amino acids. CDR3 nucleotide sequence: TGTGCCAGCAGTTTACCGCACAGGGTTAACGGGGAGCTGTTTTTT. As protein: CASSLPHRVNGELFF.

The chain has TRBV19 and TRBJ2-7; 7 positions agree with TRBD2. Trimming took 7 bases from V and 3 from J; bases not matched to a gene: 9. CDR3 length equals 14 residues. Germline V gene data show CDR1 as LNHDA and CDR2 as SQIVND (reference sequence). The CDR3 loop is CASKIVASGYEQYF. The CDR3 DNA sequence: TGTGCCAGTAAAATAGTGGCTAGCGGCTACGAGCAGTACTTC.

This clone was observed a few times. This chain uses TRBV7-2 with TRBJ2-7; D may be TRBD1 (6 bases). Germline V lookup: CDR1 SGHTA, CDR2 FQGNSA. The CDR3 loop spans 13 amino acids. Trimming removed 7 bases at V and 3 bases at J, with 13 bases between. The CDR3 region has the DNA TGTGCCAGCACCAGGACAGATATCTACGAGCAGTACTTC. Translating gives CASTRTDIYEQYF.

Written as DNA, the CDR3 is TGTGCCAGTTCCCTCCGGAGGTCTGAAGCTTTCTTT. It encodes CASSLRRSEAFF. The genes are TRBV28 and TRBJ1-1, with D hard to call. Between the trimmed V and J ends, which lost 9 bases and 6 bases, there was a span of 14 bases. Per germline, CDR1 MDHEN and CDR2 SYDVKM. The CDR3 runs 12 residues.

This chain links TRBV6-5 with TRBJ1-4; 8 bases map to TRBD1. In germline, CDR1 is MNHEY, CDR2 SVGAGI. CDR3 length: 15 residues. Trimming cost V 6 bases and J 8 bases; bases outside gene matches: 11. The CDR3 loop is CASSYQGQVGEKLFF. The CDR3 DNA follows: TGTGCCAGCAGCTACCAGGGACAGGTGGGAGAAAAACTGTTTTTT.

The chain uses TRBV15 and TRBJ1-1; tentatively, D is TRBD1 (6 bases). Trimming took 0 bases from V and 3 from J, leaving 11 bases between them. The CDR3 has 15 residues. Per germline, CDR1 LNHNV and CDR2 YYDKDF (reference sequence). CDR3 sequence reads: CATSRDAGADTEAFF. The DNA for the CDR3 is TGTGCCACCAGCAGAGATGCAGGGGCGGACACTGAAGCTTTCTTT.

V is TRBV5-5 and J is TRBJ1-2; 8 nucleotides line up with TRBD1. Trimming at V came to 5 bases and at J to 0 bases, leaving 3 bases not matched to a gene. This CDR3 region has 14 residues. Germline V gene lookup returns CDR1 SGHKS and CDR2 YYEKEE (reference sequence). Here the CDR3 reads CASRQGDSNYGYTF. The CDR3 DNA is TGTGCCAGCAGACAGGGGGACTCTAACTATGGCTACACCTTC.

The rearrangement links TRBV28 to TRBJ2-1; TRBD1 matches 7 bases. Germline lookup yields CDR1 MDHEN and CDR2 SYDVKM. The CDR3 is 15 residues long. The V segment lost 8 bases and the J segment 0 bases; nucleotides outside the gene matches: 7. The CDR3 reads CASYGTARSYNEQFF. The CDR3 DNA reads as TGTGCCAGCTACGGGACAGCCCGCTCCTACAATGAGCAGTTCTTC.

The rearrangement joins TRBV7-2 to TRBJ1-3; D is uncertain. Germline assignment: CDR1 SGHTA and CDR2 FQGNSA. This CDR3 is built from 13 residues. The V end lost 3 bases, the J end lost 0 bases, and 3 bases lay between the germline ends. The CDR3 region is CASSLSSGNTIYF. The CDR3 DNA sequence: TGTGCCAGCAGCTTGAGCTCTGGAAACACCATATATTTT.